This T cell receptor beta chain was retrieved from a study of T-cell memory formation after mild COVID-19 (dated by TCRdb to the early 2020s). The study in broad terms: TCR sequence clusters from the two donors were largely donor specific. T-cell clones expanding and contracting after mild COVID-19 in a couple of donors were tracked by longitudinal TCRalpha and TCRbeta repertoire sequencing. The cohort was made up of two young adult volunteers, one female and one male, who were previously healthy.

What the research found in general, with its limitations: The study included only a couple of mild cases, and larger cohorts that include severe cases with pre-infection samples were judged to be necessary. SARS-CoV-2 specificity was not confirmed for the second-wave clones peaking on day 37. Contracting CD4+ clones were located mainly in the CM and EM memory subsets, whereas CD8+ clones were found to be enriched in EMRA. From day 15 to 85, contracting clones showed balanced CD4/CD8 phenotypes, whereas a second wave of clones that expanded from day 15 to 37 leaned towards CD4+. Some responding clones were detected in pre-infection memory, suggesting pre-existing cross-reactive memory T cells joined the SARS-CoV-2 response.

Notes on this clonotype: Its cognate antigen has yet to be identified. Base quality data are lacking; no much larger clone is found one base away.

The germline V gene yields SGHTA for CDR1 and FQGNSA for CDR2. The CDR3 runs 15 residues from the cysteine to the phenylalanine. Of the read, only the CDR3 DNA is kept; its 45 bases are in frame from base 1. V has 5 bases trimmed and J has 6 bases trimmed; junction bases matching no gene number 6. Ficoll-Paque density gradient centrifugation was used to isolate PBMCs. The sequencer was an Illumina NovaSeq 6000. TCRalpha and TCRbeta cDNA libraries were constructed by 5'RACE with constant-segment primers, with sample barcodes and unique molecular identifiers being introduced. RNA was extracted from every sample with Trizol reagent. The libraries were amplified in two PCR steps, and the second step added a second sample barcode and Illumina TruSeq adapters. Sequencing of the libraries was done on an Illumina NovaSeq, producing 2 x 150 bp paired-end reads. The published analysis was carried out like this. With migec v1.2.7, reads were demultiplexed and then collapsed into UMI-guided consensus sequences. With mixcr v2.1.11, UMI consensuses were aligned to TRA and TRB V and J templates and assembled into clonotypes. A clonotype was counted as expanded or contracted only if both edgeR and NoisET called the change significant, with noise models trained on biological replicates. For edgeR calls, the thresholds were a false discovery rate-adjusted p below 0.01 and a log2 fold-change of 1. As an exploratory analysis of dynamics, PCA with hierarchical clustering was applied to max-normalized trajectories of the 1000 most abundant clonotypes. Separately sequenced CD4+ and CD8+ repertoires were used to assign a CD4 or CD8 phenotype to each responding clone. Through fastp at Q25 and MiXCR, TCRdb rebuilt clones from the public reads, retaining in-frame beta chains. Rows matching on CDR3 protein sequence are summarized as one entry with the most common DNA and genes. These V and J calls are TCRdb output, not the study's own analysis. The sample has more than 250,000 distinct CDR3 sequences on record, roughly 18% of them singletons. Roughly 23% of the sample comes from the top ten.

Sequenced: PBMCs or a T cell subset sorted from them (not recorded which). The TCR sequence derives from a young man who had mild COVID-19 (a few samples of this study predate the infection). The sample titles of this study are shuffled in the database, so cell type and time point are left out; the donor was told from shared clones. This chain is built from TRBV7-2 and TRBJ1-6; the central 8 bases match TRBD1. The DNA sequence reads TGTGCCAGCAGCGTCAGGGGGCGGAGTAATTCACCCCTCCACTTT. Translated, this gives CASSVRGRSNSPLHF.